The sequence of this TCR beta chain was determined in a study of cytomegalovirus exposure and HLA in healthy donors. General observations from the study: In an earlier analysis, about 87% or about 30%: the productive usage of most TCR beta V segments.

PCR primers comprised 60 Vbeta and 13 Jbeta primers. The repertoire was sequenced with immunoSEQ multiplex PCR; TCRdb's copy has only in-frame clones and lacks some. The data show 150,000 or so clones, around 84% seen once. The V end lost 3 bases, the J end lost 1 base, and 13 bases lay between the germline ends. CDR1 SGDLS and CDR2 YYNGEE come from the germline V gene. The CDR3 contains 15 residues. Points on this clone: Its specificity is not known.

This chain joins TRBV9 and TRBJ1-2; no reliable D call. This clonotype originated in a woman aged 18-29 years in good health and CMV-seronegative. Sequenced input: PBMCs. CDR3 in amino acids: CASSASPEGNYGYTF. CDR3 in DNA: TGTGCCAGCAGCGCCTCCCCCGAGGGTAACTATGGCTACACCTTC.